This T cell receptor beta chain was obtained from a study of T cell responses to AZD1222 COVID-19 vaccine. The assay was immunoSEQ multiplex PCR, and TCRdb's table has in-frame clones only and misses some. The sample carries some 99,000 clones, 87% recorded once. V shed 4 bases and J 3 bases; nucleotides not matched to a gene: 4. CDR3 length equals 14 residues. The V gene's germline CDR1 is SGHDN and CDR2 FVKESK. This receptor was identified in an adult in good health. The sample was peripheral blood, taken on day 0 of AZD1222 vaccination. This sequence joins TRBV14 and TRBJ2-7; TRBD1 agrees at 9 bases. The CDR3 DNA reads TGTGCCAGCAGCCCCCAGACAGGGGGCTACGAGCAGTACTTC. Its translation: CASSPQTGGYEQYF.